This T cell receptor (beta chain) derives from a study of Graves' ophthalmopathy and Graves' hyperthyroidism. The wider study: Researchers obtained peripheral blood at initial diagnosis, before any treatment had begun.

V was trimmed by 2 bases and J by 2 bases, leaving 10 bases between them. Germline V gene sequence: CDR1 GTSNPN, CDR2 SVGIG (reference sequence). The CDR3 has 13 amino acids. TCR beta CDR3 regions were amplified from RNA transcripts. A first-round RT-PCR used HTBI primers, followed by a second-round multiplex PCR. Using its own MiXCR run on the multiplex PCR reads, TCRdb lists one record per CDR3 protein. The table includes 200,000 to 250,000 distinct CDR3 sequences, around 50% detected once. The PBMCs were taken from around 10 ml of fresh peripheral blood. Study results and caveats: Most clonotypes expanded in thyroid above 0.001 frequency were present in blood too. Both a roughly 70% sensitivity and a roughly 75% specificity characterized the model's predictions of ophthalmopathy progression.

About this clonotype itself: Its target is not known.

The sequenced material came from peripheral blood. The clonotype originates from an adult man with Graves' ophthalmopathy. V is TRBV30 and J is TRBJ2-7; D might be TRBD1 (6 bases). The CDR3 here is CAWSLGGAYEQYF. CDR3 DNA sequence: TGTGCCTGGAGTCTTGGGGGCGCCTACGAGCAGTACTTC.